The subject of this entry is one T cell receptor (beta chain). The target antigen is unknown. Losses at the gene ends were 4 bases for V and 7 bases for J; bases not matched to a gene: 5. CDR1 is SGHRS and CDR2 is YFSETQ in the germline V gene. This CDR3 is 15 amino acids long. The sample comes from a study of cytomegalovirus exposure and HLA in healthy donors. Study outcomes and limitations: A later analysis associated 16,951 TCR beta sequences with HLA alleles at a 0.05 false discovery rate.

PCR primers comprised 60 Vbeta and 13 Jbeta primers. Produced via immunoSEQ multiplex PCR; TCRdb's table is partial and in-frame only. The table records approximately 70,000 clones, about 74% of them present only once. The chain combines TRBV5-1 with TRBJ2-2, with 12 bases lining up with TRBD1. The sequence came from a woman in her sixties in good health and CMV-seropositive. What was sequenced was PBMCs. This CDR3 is CASSLGQGAGGELFF. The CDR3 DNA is TGCGCCAGCAGCCTGGGACAGGGGGCCGGCGGGGAGCTGTTTTTT.